This is a list of T cell receptor beta chains from one sample in a study of blood T cells in healthy people across ages. One entry per CDR3 protein results from TCRdb running MiXCR on the 5' RACE reads. The sample shows 1.5 million to 2 million distinct CDR3 sequences, roughly 30% of them seen only once. The specimen was blood. Receptors were obtained from a woman in her thirties in good health. Each CDR3 is given with its conserved first and last residue. Each record gives: V gene, J gene, D gene, clone size, CDR3 protein, CDR3 DNA. The D gene is left open where the match is weak. Size values are once, few and many counts, or a class for expanded clones, and some rows have none.

TRBV29-1,TRBJ1-2,-,few,CSVSETYYGYTF,TGCAGCGTTAGCGAGACTTACTATGGCTACACCTTC
TRBV12-3/TRBV12-4,TRBJ1-1,-,-,CASEGGGIGTEAFF,TGTGCCAGCGAGGGGGGAGGTATCGGCACTGAAGCTTTCTTT
TRBV20-1,TRBJ2-6,TRBD1,many,CSARTGGPSGANVLTF,TGCAGTGCAAGGACAGGGGGCCCCTCTGGGGCCAACGTCCTGACTTTC
TRBV7-2,TRBJ2-1,TRBD2,few,CASSFPRGASGRREYNEQFF,TGTGCCAGCAGCTTTCCCAGGGGGGCTAGCGGGAGACGAGAATACAATGAGCAGTTCTTC
TRBV2,TRBJ1-2,-,-,CASTRGGGYGYTF,TGTGCCAGCACCCGTGGGGGTGGATATGGCTACACCTTC
TRBV10-3,TRBJ2-5,TRBD1,many,CAISESGQEETQYF,TGTGCCATCAGTGAGTCGGGACAGGAGGAGACCCAGTACTTC
TRBV30,TRBJ2-5,TRBD2,many,CAWSGTSQETQYF,TGTGCCTGGAGTGGGACTAGTCAAGAGACCCAGTACTTC
TRBV28,TRBJ1-4,-,few,CASSLFNPTTNEKLFF,TGTGCCAGCAGTTTGTTTAACCCGACAACTAATGAAAAACTGTTTTTT
TRBV9,TRBJ1-2,TRBD1,few,CASSARQGANGYTF,TGTGCCAGCAGCGCCAGACAGGGGGCCAATGGCTACACCTTC
TRBV2,TRBJ1-2,-,-,CASRLETLSNYGFTF,TGTGCCAGCAGACTTGAGACACTTTCTAACTATGGCTTCACCTTC
TRBV7-2,TRBJ2-1,-,many,CASSLAREREQFF,TGTGCCAGCAGCTTAGCCCGAGAGCGGGAGCAGTTCTTC
TRBV2,TRBJ2-1,-,-,CASSQGSRITEQFF,TGTGCCAGCAGTCAAGGCTCCCGAATCACGGAGCAGTTCTTC
TRBV5-1,TRBJ2-7,-,-,CASSLLGSGQTYEQYF,TGCGCCAGCAGCTTGTTAGGGTCAGGGCAAACCTACGAGCAGTACTTC
TRBV29-1,TRBJ2-1,-,few,CSVATTTQNEQFF,TGCAGCGTTGCCACCACAACTCAGAATGAGCAGTTCTTC
TRBV15,TRBJ2-7,TRBD1,many,CATSRPGTVSYEQYF,TGTGCCACCAGCAGACCCGGGACAGTCTCCTACGAGCAGTACTTC